Sequencing of this T cell receptor beta chain was carried out in a study of OX40 agonist ivuxolimab in advanced cancers. Study information: The patients received agonistic anti-OX40 (CD134) antibody ivuxolimab. People in dose escalation had one of these cancers: hepatocellular carcinoma, melanoma, renal cell or head and neck cancer. General study findings and limits: The average count of expanded clones was higher among CD8+ T cells than among CD4+.

Profiled with immunoSEQ multiplex PCR; TCRdb holds only in-frame clones, not every one. Of approximately 84,000 clones in the sample, roughly 80% were seen once. The CDR3 has 15 amino acids. CDR1 and CDR2 from the germline V gene are GTSNPN and SVGIG (reference sequence). V gave up 3 bases and J gave up 8 bases, with 20 bases separating them. As to this clone: Its cognate antigen is unknown.

The clonotype comes from an adult with an advanced solid tumor such as melanoma, head and neck, liver or kidney cancer. Sequences were derived from CD4+ or CD8+ T cells sorted from blood, sampled in a trial of the OX40 agonist ivuxolimab. The V and J genes are TRBV30 and TRBJ1-5; D might be TRBD1 (5 bases). The DNA for the CDR3 is TGTGCCTGGAGCGACGGCGCCTCTGGGGGGGAGCCCCAGCATTTT. It is translated as CAWSDGASGGEPQHF.